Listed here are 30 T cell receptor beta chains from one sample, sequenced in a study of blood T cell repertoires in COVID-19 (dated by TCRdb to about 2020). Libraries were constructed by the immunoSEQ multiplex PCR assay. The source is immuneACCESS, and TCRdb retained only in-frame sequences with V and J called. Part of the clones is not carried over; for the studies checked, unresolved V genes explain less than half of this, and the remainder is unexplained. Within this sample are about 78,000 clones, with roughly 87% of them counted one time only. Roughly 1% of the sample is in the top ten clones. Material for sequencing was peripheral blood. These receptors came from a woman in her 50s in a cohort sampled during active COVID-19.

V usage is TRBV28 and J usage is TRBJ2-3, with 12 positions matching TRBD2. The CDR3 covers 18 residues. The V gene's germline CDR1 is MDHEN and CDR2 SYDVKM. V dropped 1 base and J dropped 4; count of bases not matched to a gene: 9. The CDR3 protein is CASSLSGLLAGGADTQYF. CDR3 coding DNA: TGTGCCAGCAGTTTATCCGGACTGCTAGCGGGGGGGGCAGATACGCAGTATTTT.

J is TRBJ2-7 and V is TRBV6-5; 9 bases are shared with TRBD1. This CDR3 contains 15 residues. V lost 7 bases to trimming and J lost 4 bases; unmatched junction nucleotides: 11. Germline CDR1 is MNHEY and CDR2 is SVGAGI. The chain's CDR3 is CASTPGDRVKYEQYF. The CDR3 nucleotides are TGTGCCAGCACCCCGGGGGACAGGGTGAAATACGAGCAGTACTTC.

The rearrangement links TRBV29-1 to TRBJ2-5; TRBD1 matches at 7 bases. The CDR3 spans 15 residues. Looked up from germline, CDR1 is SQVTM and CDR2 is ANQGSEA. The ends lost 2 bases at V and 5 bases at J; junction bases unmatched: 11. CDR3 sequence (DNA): TGCAGCGTTGAAAAAGGCGCAACAGGGGTCGAGACCCAGTACTTC. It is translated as CSVEKGATGVETQYF.

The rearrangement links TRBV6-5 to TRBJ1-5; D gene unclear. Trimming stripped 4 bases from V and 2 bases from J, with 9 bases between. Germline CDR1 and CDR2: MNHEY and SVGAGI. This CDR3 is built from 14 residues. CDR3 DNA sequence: TGTGCCAGCAGTTTGTGGCAGGGCAATCAGCCCCAGCATTTT. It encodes CASSLWQGNQPQHF.

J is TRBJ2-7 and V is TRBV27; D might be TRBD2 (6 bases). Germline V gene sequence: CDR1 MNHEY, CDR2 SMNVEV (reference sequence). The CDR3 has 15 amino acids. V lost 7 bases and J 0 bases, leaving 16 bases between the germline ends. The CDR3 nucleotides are TGTGCCAGCAAGGGACTCACCCTAAACTCCTACGAGCAGTACTTC. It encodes CASKGLTLNSYEQYF.

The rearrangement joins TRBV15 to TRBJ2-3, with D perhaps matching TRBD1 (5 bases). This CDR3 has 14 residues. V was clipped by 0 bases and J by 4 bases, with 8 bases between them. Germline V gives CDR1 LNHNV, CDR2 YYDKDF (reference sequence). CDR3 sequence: CATSRDGRADTQYF. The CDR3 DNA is TGTGCCACCAGCAGAGATGGCAGGGCAGATACGCAGTATTTT. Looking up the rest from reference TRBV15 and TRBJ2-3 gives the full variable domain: DAMVIQNPRYQVTQFGKPVTLSCSQTLNHNVMYWYQQKSSQAPKLLFHYYDKDFNNEADTPDNFQSRRPNTSFCFLDIRSPGLGDTAMYLCATSRDGRADTQYFGPGTRLTVL.

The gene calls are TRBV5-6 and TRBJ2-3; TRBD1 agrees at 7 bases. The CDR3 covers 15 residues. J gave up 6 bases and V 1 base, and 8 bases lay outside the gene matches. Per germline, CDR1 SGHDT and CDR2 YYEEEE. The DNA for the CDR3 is TGTGCCAGCAGCTTGCCGTCAGGGGGTGCGGATACGCAGTATTTT. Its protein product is CASSLPSGGADTQYF.

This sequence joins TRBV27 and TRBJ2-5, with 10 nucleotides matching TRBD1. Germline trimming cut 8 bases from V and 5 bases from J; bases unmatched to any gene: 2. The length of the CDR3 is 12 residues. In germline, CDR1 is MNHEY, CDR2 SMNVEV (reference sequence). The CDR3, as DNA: TGTGCCAGCGGGGGACAGGGGGAGACCCAGTACTTC. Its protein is CASGGQGETQYF.

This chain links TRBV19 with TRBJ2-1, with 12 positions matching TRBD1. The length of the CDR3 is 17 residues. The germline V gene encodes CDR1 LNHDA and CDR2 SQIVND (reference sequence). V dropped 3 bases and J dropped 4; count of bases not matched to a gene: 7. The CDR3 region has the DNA TGTGCCAGTAGTATCGGGACAGGGGGCACCTGGTACAATGAGCAGTTCTTC. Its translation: CASSIGTGGTWYNEQFF.

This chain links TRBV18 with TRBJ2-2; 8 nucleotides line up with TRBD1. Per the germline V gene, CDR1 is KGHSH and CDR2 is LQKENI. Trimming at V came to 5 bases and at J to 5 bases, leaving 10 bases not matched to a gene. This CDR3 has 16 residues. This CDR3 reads CASSTPTGDLTGELFF. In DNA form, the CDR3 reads TGTGCCAGCTCAACCCCGACAGGGGATCTTACCGGGGAGCTGTTTTTT. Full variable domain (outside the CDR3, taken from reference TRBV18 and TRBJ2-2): NAGVMQNPRHLVRRRGQEARLRCSPMKGHSHVYWYRQLPEEGLKFMVYLQKENIIDESGMPKERFSAEFPKEGPSILRIQQVVRGDSAAYFCASSTPTGDLTGELFFGEGSRLTVL.

CDR3 in amino acids: CASGGDRDPMEYF. The CDR3 DNA follows: TGTGCCAGCGGAGGTGACAGGGATCCTATGGAGTACTTC. The gene calls are TRBV12-3 or TRBV12-4 and TRBJ2-7; 7 nucleotides line up with TRBD1. CDR3 length: 13 residues. The ends lost 8 bases at V and 11 bases at J; junction bases unmatched: 15.

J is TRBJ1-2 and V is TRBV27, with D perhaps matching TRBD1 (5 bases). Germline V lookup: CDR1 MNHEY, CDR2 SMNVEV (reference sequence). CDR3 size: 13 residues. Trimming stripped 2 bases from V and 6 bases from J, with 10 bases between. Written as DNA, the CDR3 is TGTGCCAGCAGTTTACGGGGGGGGAATGGCTACACCTTC. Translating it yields CASSLRGGNGYTF.

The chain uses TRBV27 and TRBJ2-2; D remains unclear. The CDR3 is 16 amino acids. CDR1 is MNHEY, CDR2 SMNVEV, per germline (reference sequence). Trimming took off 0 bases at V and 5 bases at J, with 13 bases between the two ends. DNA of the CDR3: TGTGCCAGCAGTTTATCGGGCGAAATAAGAACCGGGGAGCTGTTTTTT. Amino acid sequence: CASSLSGEIRTGELFF.

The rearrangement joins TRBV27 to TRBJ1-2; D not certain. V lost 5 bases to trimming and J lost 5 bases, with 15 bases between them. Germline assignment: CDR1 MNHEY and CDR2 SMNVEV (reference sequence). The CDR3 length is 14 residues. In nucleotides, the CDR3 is TGTGCCAGCAGTCCTGTTCGGTCGGGGTATGGCTACACCTTC. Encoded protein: CASSPVRSGYGYTF.

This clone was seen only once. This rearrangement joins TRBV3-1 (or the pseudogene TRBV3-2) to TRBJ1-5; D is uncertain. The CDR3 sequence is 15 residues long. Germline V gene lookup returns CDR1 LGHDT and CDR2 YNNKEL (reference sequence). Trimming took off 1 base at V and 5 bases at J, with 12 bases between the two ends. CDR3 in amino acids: CASSQGPGSHQPQHF. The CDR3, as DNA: TGTGCCAGCAGCCAAGGTCCGGGATCCCATCAGCCCCAGCATTTT.

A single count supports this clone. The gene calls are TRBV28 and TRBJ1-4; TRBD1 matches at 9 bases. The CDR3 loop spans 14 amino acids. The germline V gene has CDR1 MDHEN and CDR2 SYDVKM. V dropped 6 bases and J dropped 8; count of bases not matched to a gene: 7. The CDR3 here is CASRAGQGGEKLFF. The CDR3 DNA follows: TGTGCCAGCAGGGCGGGACAGGGAGGGGAAAAACTGTTTTTT.

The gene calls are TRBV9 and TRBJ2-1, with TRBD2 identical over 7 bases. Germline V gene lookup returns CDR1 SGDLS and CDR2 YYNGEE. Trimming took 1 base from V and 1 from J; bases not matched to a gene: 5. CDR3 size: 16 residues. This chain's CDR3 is CASSVWGRASYNEQFF. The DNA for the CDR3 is TGTGCCAGCAGCGTATGGGGGAGGGCGTCCTACAATGAGCAGTTCTTC.

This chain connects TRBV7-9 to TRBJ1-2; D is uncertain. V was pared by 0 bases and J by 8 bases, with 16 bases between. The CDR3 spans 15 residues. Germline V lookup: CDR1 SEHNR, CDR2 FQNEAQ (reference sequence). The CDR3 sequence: CASSLAQVRVEGYTF. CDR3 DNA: TGTGCCAGCAGCTTAGCGCAGGTACGCGTAGAAGGCTACACCTTC.

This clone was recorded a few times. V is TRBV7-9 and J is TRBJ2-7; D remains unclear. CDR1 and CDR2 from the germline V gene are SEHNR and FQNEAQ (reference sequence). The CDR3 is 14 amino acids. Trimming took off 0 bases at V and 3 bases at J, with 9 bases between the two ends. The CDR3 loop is CASSLAGSSYEQYF. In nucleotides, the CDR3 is TGTGCCAGCAGCTTAGCAGGATCTAGCTACGAGCAGTACTTC.

As DNA, the CDR3 is TGTGCCAGCAGTTGGGACTCTAACACTGAAGCTTTCTTT. This sequence encodes CASSWDSNTEAFF. The rearrangement links TRBV6-5 to TRBJ1-1, with D perhaps TRBD1 (5 bases). The V gene lost 4 bases and the J gene lost 2 bases, with 8 bases spanning the gap. The CDR3 extends over 13 amino acids. The germline gives CDR1 MNHEY, CDR2 SVGAGI.

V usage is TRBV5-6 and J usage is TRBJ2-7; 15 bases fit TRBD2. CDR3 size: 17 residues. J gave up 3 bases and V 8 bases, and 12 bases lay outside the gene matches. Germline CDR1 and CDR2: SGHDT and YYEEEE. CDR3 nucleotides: TGTGCCAGAAGTACCGGGACTAGCGGGAGGTCCAACTACGAGCAGTACTTC. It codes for CARSTGTSGRSNYEQYF.

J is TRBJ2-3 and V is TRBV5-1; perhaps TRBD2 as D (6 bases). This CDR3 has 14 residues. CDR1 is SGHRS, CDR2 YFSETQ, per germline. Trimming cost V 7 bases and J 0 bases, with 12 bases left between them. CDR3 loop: CASGAGTSTDTQYF. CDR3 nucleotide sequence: TGCGCCAGCGGAGCAGGGACTAGCACAGATACGCAGTATTTT.

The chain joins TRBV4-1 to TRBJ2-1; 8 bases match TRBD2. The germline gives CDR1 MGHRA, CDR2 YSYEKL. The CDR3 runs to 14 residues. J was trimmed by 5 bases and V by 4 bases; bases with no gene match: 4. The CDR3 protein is CASSPARGDNEQFF. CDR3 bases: TGCGCCAGCAGCCCAGCGCGGGGGGACAATGAGCAGTTCTTC.

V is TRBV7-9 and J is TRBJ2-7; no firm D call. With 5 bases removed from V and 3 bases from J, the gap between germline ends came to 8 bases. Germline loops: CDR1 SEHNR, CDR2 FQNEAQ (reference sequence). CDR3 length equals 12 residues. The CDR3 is CASSAQNYEQYF. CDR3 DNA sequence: TGTGCCAGCAGCGCGCAAAACTACGAGCAGTACTTC. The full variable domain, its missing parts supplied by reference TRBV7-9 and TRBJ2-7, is DTGVSQNPRHKITKRGQNVTFRCDPISEHNRLYWYRQTLGQGPEFLTYFQNEAQLEKSRLLSDRFSAERPKGSFSTLEIQRTEQGDSAMYLCASSAQNYEQYFGPGTRLTVT.

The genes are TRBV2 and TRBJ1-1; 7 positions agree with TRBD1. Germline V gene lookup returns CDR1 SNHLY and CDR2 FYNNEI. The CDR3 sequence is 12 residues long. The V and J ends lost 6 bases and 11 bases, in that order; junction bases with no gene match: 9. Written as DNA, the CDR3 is TGTGCCAGCAGGGCCACGACAGGGAACGCTTTCTTT. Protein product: CASRATTGNAFF.

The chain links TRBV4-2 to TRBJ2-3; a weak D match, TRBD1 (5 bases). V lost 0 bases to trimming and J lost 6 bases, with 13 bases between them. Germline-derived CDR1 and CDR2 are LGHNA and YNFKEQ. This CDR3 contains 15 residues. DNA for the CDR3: TGTGCCAGCAGCCAAGAAGGGGCCGGTGGGGATACGCAGTATTTT. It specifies CASSQEGAGGDTQYF.

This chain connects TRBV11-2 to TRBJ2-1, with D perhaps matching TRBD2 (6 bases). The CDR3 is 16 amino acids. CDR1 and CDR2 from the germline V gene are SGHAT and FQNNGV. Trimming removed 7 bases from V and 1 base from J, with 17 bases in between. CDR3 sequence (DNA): TGTGCCAGCACCAACGTCGGGGGAAGTTCCTACAATGAGCAGTTCTTC. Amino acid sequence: CASTNVGGSSYNEQFF.

CDR3 loop: CASSQGVREAFLDEQFF. The CDR3 DNA is TGTGCCAGCAGCCAAGGGGTGCGGGAAGCTTTTTTGGATGAGCAGTTCTTC. This rearrangement joins TRBV3-1 (or the pseudogene TRBV3-2) to TRBJ2-1, with a possible D match to TRBD2 (6 bases). This CDR3 has 17 amino acids. CDR1 is LGHDT and CDR2 is YNNKEL in the germline V gene (reference sequence). V lost 1 base to trimming and J lost 8 bases, with 21 bases between them.

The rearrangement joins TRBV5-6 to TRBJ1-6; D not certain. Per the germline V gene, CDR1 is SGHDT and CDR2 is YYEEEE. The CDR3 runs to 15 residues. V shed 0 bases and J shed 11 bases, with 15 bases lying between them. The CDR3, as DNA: TGTGCCAGCAGCTTGGCAGGCTTTTCGAATACACCCCTCCACTTT. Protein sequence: CASSLAGFSNTPLHF.

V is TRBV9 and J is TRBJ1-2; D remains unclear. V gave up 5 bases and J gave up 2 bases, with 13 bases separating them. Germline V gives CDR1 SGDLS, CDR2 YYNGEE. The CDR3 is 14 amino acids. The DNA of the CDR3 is TGTGCCAGCAGGGAGGATGGTAGAAACTATGGCTACACCTTC. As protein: CASREDGRNYGYTF.